Below, 26 T cell receptor beta chains from the same sample are listed, as sequenced in a study of T cell changes during pregnancy in multiple sclerosis. The protocol was immunoSEQ multiplex PCR, while the TCRdb copy is restricted to in-frame clones and leaves out a portion. The sample yields under 100,000 clones, more than 85% seen once. This specimen was peripheral blood, taken in the first trimester of pregnancy. Every receptor here comes from a female donor in good health, enrolled as a control in a pregnancy study.

This sequence joins TRBV7-2 and TRBJ1-5; 7 bases fit TRBD1. V was pared by 5 bases and J by 8 bases, with 12 bases of the junction left unmatched. The germline V gene has CDR1 SGHTA and CDR2 FQGNSA. The CDR3 length is 15 residues. CDR3 nucleotide sequence: TGTGCCAGCAGCACAGGGGCAACAAGGTTTGAGCCCCAGCATTTT. Translated: CASSTGATRFEPQHF. The entire variable domain, with the rest obtained from reference TRBV7-2 and TRBJ1-5, is as follows: GAGVSQSPSNKVTEKGKDVELRCDPISGHTALYWYRQSLGQGLEFLIYFQGNSAPDKSGLPSDRFSAERTGGSVSTLTIQRTQQEDSAVYLCASSTGATRFEPQHFGDGTRLSIL.

The J gene is TRBJ1-2, the V gene TRBV18; maybe TRBD1 (5 bases). Germline CDR1 is KGHSH and CDR2 is LQKENI. This CDR3 comprises 15 residues. The V and J ends lost 5 bases and 2 bases respectively, with 15 bases between them. The CDR3 sequence is CASSDYGQPNYGYTF. CDR3 bases: TGTGCCAGCTCAGATTACGGACAACCAAACTATGGCTACACCTTC.

This rearrangement joins TRBV5-4 to TRBJ2-7; perhaps TRBD1 as D (6 bases). This CDR3 spans 15 amino acids. Germline V gene lookup returns CDR1 SGHNT and CDR2 YYREEE (reference sequence). Trimming removed 1 base at V and 2 bases at J, with 13 bases between. The CDR3, as DNA: TGTGCCAGCAGCTTGAGTGGGGGCATCACCTACGAGCAGTACTTC. This sequence encodes CASSLSGGITYEQYF.

The chain recombines TRBV6-4 with TRBJ2-2; 7 bases map to TRBD1. The CDR3 has 13 residues. V trimming: 7 bases; J trimming: 7 bases; junction bases outside the gene matches: 6. The germline CDR1 and CDR2 sequences are MRHNA and SNTAGT. The CDR3 DNA reads as TGTGCCAGCACGACAGGGAGTGGCGGGGAGCTGTTTTTT. The encoded protein is CASTTGSGGELFF.

J is TRBJ2-1 and V is TRBV7-6; D call uncertain. The CDR3 is 15 residues long. V was trimmed by 5 bases and J by 0 bases, leaving 11 bases between them. Per the germline V gene, CDR1 is SGHVS and CDR2 is FNYEAQ. DNA of the CDR3: TGTGCCAGCAGCCCCGCGGATAGCTCCTACAATGAGCAGTTCTTC. It translates to CASSPADSSYNEQFF. Supplemented by reference TRBV7-6 and TRBJ2-1, the full variable domain reads GAGVSQSPRYKVTKRGQDVALRCDPISGHVSLYWYRQALGQGPEFLTYFNYEAQQDKSGLPNDRFSAERPEGSISTLTIQRTEQRDSAMYRCASSPADSSYNEQFFGPGTRLTVL.

The chain has TRBV18 and TRBJ2-7; D is perhaps TRBD2 (6 bases). V was cut by 3 bases and J by 3 bases, with 12 bases left in between. This CDR3 has 14 residues. Germline assignment: CDR1 KGHSH and CDR2 LQKENI. Here the CDR3 reads CASSPGTASYEQYF. The CDR3, as DNA: TGTGCCAGCTCACCCGGGACTGCAAGCTACGAGCAGTACTTC.

V usage is TRBV4-3 and J usage is TRBJ2-2; D not resolved. V gave up 0 bases and J gave up 3 bases, with 8 bases separating them. This CDR3 is 15 amino acids long. Germline-derived CDR1 and CDR2 are LGHNA and YSLEER. The CDR3 region has the DNA TGCGCCAGCAGCCAAGATGAGAGATACACCGGGGAGCTGTTTTTT. It yields the protein CASSQDERYTGELFF.

The gene calls are TRBV5-1 and TRBJ1-3, with TRBD1 as a possible D gene (6 bases). Germline CDR1 SGHRS, CDR2 YFSETQ. Trimming cost V 4 bases and J 3 bases, with 23 bases left between them. The CDR3 runs 18 residues. The CDR3 DNA follows: TGCGCCAGCAGCCCGGATACAATTGACAGGCGGTATGGAAACACCATATATTTT. Amino acid sequence: CASSPDTIDRRYGNTIYF.

This chain joins TRBV7-2 and TRBJ2-7; 8 bases are a match to TRBD1. Germline assignment: CDR1 SGHTA and CDR2 FQGNSA. V lost 6 bases, J lost 3 bases, and 4 bases stayed unmatched. The CDR3 runs to 13 residues. The CDR3 sequence: CASRETGVYEQYF. The CDR3 DNA is TGTGCCAGCAGGGAGACAGGGGTCTACGAGCAGTACTTC.

The sample holds one count of this clone. The chain links TRBV11-2 to TRBJ2-1; 7 bases are shared with TRBD2. After removal of 4 bases from V and 4 bases from J, the junction contained 7 bases not matched to a gene. The V gene's germline CDR1 is SGHAT and CDR2 FQNNGV. This CDR3 region has 15 residues. CDR3 region: CASSSGLVEYNEQFF. The CDR3 coding sequence is TGTGCCAGCAGCTCCGGACTAGTGGAATACAATGAGCAGTTCTTC.

This chain links TRBV30 with TRBJ1-2; D remains unclear. The length of the CDR3 is 10 residues. Trimming shortened V by 5 bases and J by 8 bases, and 9 bases separated the two germline ends. Germline V gives CDR1 GTSNPN, CDR2 SVGIG (reference sequence). DNA of the CDR3: TGTGCCTGGGGAGGGATGGGCTACACCTTC. It translates to CAWGGMGYTF.

The chain has TRBV4-3 and TRBJ2-7; TRBD2 might be the D (5 bases). Germline V lookup: CDR1 LGHNA, CDR2 YSLEER. The CDR3 spans 14 residues. Trimming stripped 1 base from V and 7 bases from J, with 14 bases between. The CDR3 DNA reads TGCGCCAGCAGCCAAGCGGCCCCATCGGGAGAGCAGTACTTC. This sequence encodes CASSQAAPSGEQYF.

This clone occurred a few times. The chain combines TRBV29-1 with TRBJ1-1; D possibly corresponds to TRBD1 (5 bases). The germline CDR1 and CDR2 sequences are SQVTM and ANQGSEA. The germline V and J ends were trimmed by 4 bases and 11 bases, with 14 bases remaining between them. The CDR3 extends over 11 amino acids. The CDR3 here is CSVVQGLIAFF. In DNA, the CDR3 is TGCAGCGTTGTTCAGGGTTTGATTGCTTTCTTT.

DNA of the CDR3: TGTGCCAGCAGTGAGTTTTATACTCCTCATCAGCCCCAGCATTTT. The encoded protein is CASSEFYTPHQPQHF. This chain links TRBV28 with TRBJ1-5; D is unresolved. Per germline, CDR1 MDHEN and CDR2 SYDVKM. The CDR3 runs 15 residues. Trimming removed 5 bases at V and 5 bases at J, with 16 bases between.

This clone has only one observation. The chain combines TRBV19 with TRBJ1-5; 7 bases align to TRBD1. In germline, CDR1 is LNHDA, CDR2 SQIVND (reference sequence). The J segment lost 4 bases and the V segment lost 6 bases, leaving 12 bases of the junction unmatched. The CDR3 is made up of 16 amino acids. The CDR3 DNA reads TGTGCCAGTAGCACCCCCGAGGGGGCCACTAATCAGCCCCAGCATTTT. Amino acids: CASSTPEGATNQPQHF.

This rearrangement joins TRBV7-9 to TRBJ2-1; D gene unclear. CDR3 length: 14 amino acids. The germline V gene has CDR1 SEHNR and CDR2 FQNEAQ (reference sequence). V dropped 4 bases and J dropped 5 bases, with 12 bases sitting between them. CDR3 DNA: TGTGCCAGCAGCTCAGGCACCGTCAACAATGAGCAGTTCTTC. Its protein product is CASSSGTVNNEQFF.

V usage is TRBV5-6 and J usage is TRBJ2-7; the D gene is possibly TRBD2 (6 bases). This CDR3 has 13 amino acids. The V and J ends lost 0 bases and 5 bases respectively, with 9 bases between them. Germline CDR1 is SGHDT and CDR2 is YYEEEE. CDR3 in DNA: TGTGCCAGCAGCTTGGGTAGGGAGGACGAGCAGTACTTC. Its protein product is CASSLGREDEQYF. Looking up the rest from reference TRBV5-6 and TRBJ2-7 gives the full variable domain: DAGVTQSPTHLIKTRGQQVTLRCSPKSGHDTVSWYQQALGQGPQFIFQYYEEEERQRGNFPDRFSGHQFPNYSSELNVNALLLGDSALYLCASSLGREDEQYFGPGTRLTVT.

CDR3 nucleotide sequence: TGTGCCAGCAGACCAGACTTGAACACCGGGGAGCTGTTTTTT. Translation gives CASRPDLNTGELFF. V is TRBV11-3 and J is TRBJ2-2; unclear D gene. The CDR3 length is 14 residues. From germline, CDR1 is SGHNT and CDR2 YENEEA. Trimming took off 6 bases at V and 1 base at J, with 9 bases between the two ends.

V gene TRBV5-4 combines with J gene TRBJ2-3, with D possibly TRBD2 on 5 matching bases. V was clipped by 0 bases and J by 4 bases, with 15 bases between them. CDR1 and CDR2 from the germline V gene are SGHNT and YYREEE (reference sequence). The CDR3 runs 16 residues. The CDR3 DNA reads as TGTGCCAGCAGCTTGGCGGCGGGCCTACCCCCAGATACGCAGTATTTT. Protein sequence: CASSLAAGLPPDTQYF.

The chain is built from TRBV9 and TRBJ2-7; no clear D gene. The CDR3 length is 16 residues. Deletions cut 0 bases from V and 3 bases from J, with 16 bases between. Looked up from germline, CDR1 is SGDLS and CDR2 is YYNGEE. The CDR3 here is CASSVGVALVDYEQYF. The CDR3 DNA reads as TGTGCCAGCAGCGTAGGAGTCGCCCTCGTAGACTACGAGCAGTACTTC. The variable domain in full, with the rest retrieved from reference TRBV9 and TRBJ2-7, is DSGVTQTPKHLITATGQRVTLRCSPRSGDLSVYWYQQSLDQGLQFLIQYYNGEERAKGNILERFSAQQFPDLHSELNLSSLELGDSALYFCASSVGVALVDYEQYFGPGTRLTVT.

The gene calls are TRBV6-1 and TRBJ1-1, with D hard to call. Germline V gives CDR1 MNHNS, CDR2 SASEGT. Trimming cost V 4 bases and J 0 bases, with 15 bases left between them. There are 16 residues in the CDR3. The CDR3 reads CASSGPGSALNTEAFF. The CDR3 DNA reads as TGTGCCAGCAGTGGCCCGGGGAGCGCCTTGAACACTGAAGCTTTCTTT.

The chain uses TRBV27 and TRBJ1-4, with a tentative D call TRBD1 (6 bases). This CDR3 region has 14 residues. Germline V gene lookup returns CDR1 MNHEY and CDR2 SMNVEV (reference sequence). With 3 bases removed from V and 9 bases from J, the gap between germline ends came to 14 bases. The CDR3 is CASSLGADGQKLFF. CDR3 in DNA: TGTGCCAGCAGTTTGGGGGCCGACGGGCAAAAACTGTTTTTT. Filled out from reference TRBV27 and TRBJ1-4, the complete variable domain reads EAQVTQNPRYLITVTGKKLTVTCSQNMNHEYMSWYRQDPGLGLRQIYYSMNVEVTDKGDVPEGYKVSRKEKRNFPLILESPSPNQTSLYFCASSLGADGQKLFFGSGTQLSVL.

Only a few counts were recorded for this clone. V is TRBV10-3 and J is TRBJ2-2; 11 bases match TRBD2. Germline-derived CDR1 and CDR2 are ENHRY and SYGVKD. Losses at the gene ends were 8 bases for V and 1 base for J; bases not matched to a gene: 3. The CDR3 totals 15 residues. CDR3 residues: CAIALAGGNTGELFF. The DNA of the CDR3 is TGTGCCATCGCTCTAGCGGGGGGGAACACCGGGGAGCTGTTTTTT.

This clone was recorded only once. The chain links TRBV12-5 to TRBJ1-6; tentatively, D is TRBD1 (5 bases). V gave up 4 bases and J gave up 1 base, with 14 bases separating them. The V gene's germline CDR1 is LGHNT and CDR2 FRNRAP. The length of the CDR3 is 17 residues. For the CDR3, the DNA is TGTGCTAGTGGTTCCCCGGGGGTCGGTTCCTATAATTCACCCCTCCACTTT. As protein: CASGSPGVGSYNSPLHF.

This clone came up a few times. V usage is TRBV6-4 and J usage is TRBJ2-2; possible D gene TRBD2, 7 bases. Trimming shortened V by 10 bases and J by 7 bases, and 19 bases separated the two germline ends. CDR3 size: 14 residues. Germline-derived CDR1 and CDR2 are MRHNA and SNTAGT. Here the CDR3 DNA reads TGTGCCACAGAGAGGGGGGGGCCGAACGGGGAGCTGTTTTTT. It translates to CATERGGPNGELFF.

This chain joins TRBV2 and TRBJ2-3, with 7 bases fitting TRBD2. V trimming: 6 bases; J trimming: 1 base; junction bases outside the gene matches: 4. This CDR3 is built from 14 residues. The germline CDR1 and CDR2 sequences are SNHLY and FYNNEI. The CDR3 nucleotides are TGTGCCAGCAGCCTGGCGGGGGGCACAGATACGCAGTATTTT. It specifies CASSLAGGTDTQYF.